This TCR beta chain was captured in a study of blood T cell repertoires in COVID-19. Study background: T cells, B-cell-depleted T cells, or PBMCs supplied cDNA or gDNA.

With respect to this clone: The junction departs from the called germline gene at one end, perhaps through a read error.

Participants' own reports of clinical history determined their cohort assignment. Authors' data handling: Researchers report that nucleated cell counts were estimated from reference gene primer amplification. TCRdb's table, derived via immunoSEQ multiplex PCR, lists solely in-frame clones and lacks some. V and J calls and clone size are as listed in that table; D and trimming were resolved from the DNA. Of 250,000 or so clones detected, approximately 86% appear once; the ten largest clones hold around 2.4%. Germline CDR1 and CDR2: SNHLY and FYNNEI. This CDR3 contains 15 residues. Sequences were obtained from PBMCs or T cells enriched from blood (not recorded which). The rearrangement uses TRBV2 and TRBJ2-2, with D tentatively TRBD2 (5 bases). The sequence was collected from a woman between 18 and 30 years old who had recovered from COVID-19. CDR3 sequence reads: CASREETTRSGELFF. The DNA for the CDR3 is TGTGCCAGCAGGGAAGAAACTACTAGATCCGGGGAGCTGTTTTTT. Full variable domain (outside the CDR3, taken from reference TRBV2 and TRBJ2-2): EPEVTQTPSHQVTQMGQEVILRCVPISNHLYFYWYRQILGQKVEFLVSFYNNEISEKSEIFDDQFSVERPDGSNFTLKIRSTKLEDSAMYFCASREETTRSGELFFGEGSRLTVL.